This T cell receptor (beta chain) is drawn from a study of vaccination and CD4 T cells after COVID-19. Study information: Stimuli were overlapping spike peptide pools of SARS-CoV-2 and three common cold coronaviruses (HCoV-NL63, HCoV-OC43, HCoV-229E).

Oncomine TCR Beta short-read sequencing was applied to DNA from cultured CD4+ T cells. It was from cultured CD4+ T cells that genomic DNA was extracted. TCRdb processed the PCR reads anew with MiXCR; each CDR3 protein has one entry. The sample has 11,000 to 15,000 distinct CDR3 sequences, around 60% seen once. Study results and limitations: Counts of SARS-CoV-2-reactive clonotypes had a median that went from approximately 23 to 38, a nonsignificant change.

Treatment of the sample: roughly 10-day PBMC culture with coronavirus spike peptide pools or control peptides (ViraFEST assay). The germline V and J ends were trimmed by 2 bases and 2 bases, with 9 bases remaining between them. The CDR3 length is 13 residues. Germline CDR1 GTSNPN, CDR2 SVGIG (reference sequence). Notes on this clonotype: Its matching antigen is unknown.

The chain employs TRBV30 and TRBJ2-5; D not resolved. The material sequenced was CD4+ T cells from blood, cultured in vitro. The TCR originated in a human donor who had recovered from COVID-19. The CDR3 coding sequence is TGTGCCTGGAGTTATCGACGGCAAGAGACCCAGTACTTC. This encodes CAWSYRRQETQYF.